The 19 T cell receptor beta chains in this list originate from one sample, sequenced in a study of T cell responses to AZD1222 COVID-19 vaccine. Libraries were prepared by immunoSEQ multiplex PCR; TCRdb keeps only in-frame clonotypes and omits some of them. The profile shows over 150,000 clones, just over 85% of them singletons. The source material was peripheral blood, sampled on day 0 of AZD1222 vaccination. The receptors shown here come from an adult in good health.

CDR3 DNA: TGTGCCAGCAGCTTAGATCGTACGTACGAGCAGTACTTC. This codes for CASSLDRTYEQYF. V gene TRBV11-2 combines with J gene TRBJ2-7; D unresolved. The germline V and J ends were trimmed by 0 bases and 4 bases, with 7 bases remaining between them. In germline, CDR1 is SGHAT, CDR2 FQNNGV. The CDR3 has 13 residues.

This chain joins TRBV27 and TRBJ2-1; 11 bases agree with TRBD2. This CDR3 is built from 16 residues. V shed 7 bases, J shed 5 bases, and the junction held 10 bases outside the gene matches. Per the germline V gene, CDR1 is MNHEY and CDR2 is SMNVEV (reference sequence). DNA for the CDR3: TGTGCCAGCACCACCACTAGCGGGAGCATTCACAATGAGCAGTTCTTC. Protein product: CASTTTSGSIHNEQFF.

The V gene is TRBV29-1, the J gene TRBJ2-2; D gene uncertain. V was cut by 5 bases and J by 3 bases, with 4 bases left in between. This CDR3 is built from 11 residues. Germline V lookup: CDR1 SQVTM, CDR2 ANQGSEA. CDR3 in amino acids: CSVIYTGELFF. The CDR3 nucleotides are TGCAGCGTTATATACACCGGGGAGCTGTTTTTT.

The CDR3 region has the DNA TGTGCCAGCAGCCAAGGGACCAGGGGTGGCGTTGATTCACCCCTCCACTTT. The encoded protein is CASSQGTRGGVDSPLHF. This sequence joins TRBV14 and TRBJ1-6; D is possibly TRBD1 (6 bases). The CDR3 has 17 amino acids. V was trimmed by 1 base and J by 8 bases, leaving 18 bases between them. Germline lookup yields CDR1 SGHDN and CDR2 FVKESK.

This clone was detected only once. The chain links TRBV30 to TRBJ1-1; D might be TRBD1 (5 bases). The CDR3 sequence is 13 residues long. Germline-derived CDR1 and CDR2 are GTSNPN and SVGIG (reference sequence). V was cut by 2 bases and J by 4 bases, with 11 bases left in between. The CDR3 nucleotides read TGTGCCTGGAGTTACTTGAGGGGCACTGAAGCTTTCTTT. Translation: CAWSYLRGTEAFF.

The chain carries TRBV7-2 and TRBJ1-4, with 7 bases fitting TRBD1. CDR3 size: 14 residues. Germline V gives CDR1 SGHTA, CDR2 FQGNSA. V dropped 5 bases and J dropped 7; count of bases not matched to a gene: 7. DNA of the CDR3: TGTGCCAGCAGCCAAAGACAGGGAGTTGAAAAACTGTTTTTT. This codes for CASSQRQGVEKLFF.

DNA for the CDR3: TGTGCCAGCTCACCACCGCGGCAGCAAGAGACCCAGTACTTC. Translated: CASSPPRQQETQYF. The chain uses TRBV18 and TRBJ2-5; D is unclear. Germline CDR1 and CDR2: KGHSH and LQKENI. V dropped 0 bases and J dropped 2 bases, with 7 bases sitting between them. This CDR3 spans 14 amino acids.

The chain links TRBV28 to TRBJ2-2, with TRBD2 matching 10 bases. CDR1 is MDHEN, CDR2 SYDVKM, per germline. The CDR3 contains 16 residues. V shed 5 bases and J 5 bases; nucleotides not matched to a gene: 8. The CDR3 region is CASSDIAGGSTGELFF. As DNA, the CDR3 is TGTGCCAGCAGTGATATAGCGGGGGGCTCAACCGGGGAGCTGTTTTTT.

The J gene is TRBJ1-6, the V gene TRBV30, with 8 bases fitting TRBD1. The CDR3 spans 14 residues. V was clipped by 4 bases and J by 13 bases; unmatched bases: 12. Germline lookup yields CDR1 GTSNPN and CDR2 SVGIG (reference sequence). The CDR3 is CAWNGDRGLGPLHF. CDR3 bases: TGTGCCTGGAATGGAGACAGGGGTTTAGGTCCCCTCCACTTT.

The chain has TRBV7-9 and TRBJ2-7; 9 bases line up with TRBD1. The ends lost 5 bases at V and 6 bases at J; junction bases unmatched: 8. Germline V gene lookup returns CDR1 SEHNR and CDR2 FQNEAQ (reference sequence). The CDR3 runs to 14 residues. The CDR3 is CASSLGQGPLEQYF. Here the CDR3 DNA reads TGTGCCAGCAGCCTGGGACAGGGACCCCTCGAGCAGTACTTC.

The rearrangement links TRBV27 to TRBJ2-1; no clear D gene. The CDR3 extends over 12 amino acids. V lost 3 bases and J lost 5, with 5 bases in between. Germline values: CDR1 MNHEY, CDR2 SMNVEV (reference sequence). The CDR3 DNA reads as TGTGCCAGCAGTTTTCCAGACAATGAGCAGTTCTTC. Translating gives CASSFPDNEQFF.

The V call is TRBV7-9, the J call TRBJ1-6; D not certain. V gave up 5 bases and J gave up 9 bases, with 17 bases separating them. The CDR3 sequence is 15 residues long. Germline assignment: CDR1 SEHNR and CDR2 FQNEAQ (reference sequence). In nucleotides, the CDR3 is TGTGCCAGCAGCCAGAGGGTAGGAGGTGGTTCACCCCTCCACTTT. This translates into CASSQRVGGGSPLHF.

The chain carries TRBV24-1 and TRBJ2-3; unclear D gene. CDR1 and CDR2 from the germline V gene are KGHDR and SFDVKD. The germline V and J ends were trimmed by 4 bases and 3 bases, with 4 bases remaining between them. This CDR3 region has 12 residues. Written as DNA, the CDR3 is TGTGCCACCAGTGACACGACAGATACGCAGTATTTT. Encoded protein: CATSDTTDTQYF.

The genes are TRBV14 and TRBJ2-5; 8 nucleotides match TRBD1. The CDR3 extends over 15 amino acids. Germline CDR1 is SGHDN and CDR2 is FVKESK. V lost 1 base and J lost 4; bases outside the gene matches: 5. This chain's CDR3 is CASSQALTGAETQYF. As DNA, the CDR3 is TGTGCCAGCAGCCAAGCTCTGACAGGGGCAGAGACCCAGTACTTC.

Regarding this clone: Additional DNA sequences in this sample encode the identical CDR3. The chain links TRBV28 to TRBJ2-7; D is unresolved. V was trimmed by 4 bases and J by 4 bases, leaving 5 bases between them. The CDR3 has 11 amino acids. Germline V lookup: CDR1 MDHEN, CDR2 SYDVKM. The CDR3 nucleotides read TGTGCCAGCAGTTCTCCATACGAGCAGTACTTC. Its translation is CASSSPYEQYF.

This clone was seen just once. The chain carries TRBV14 and TRBJ1-1; D call uncertain. CDR1 is SGHDN, CDR2 FVKESK, per germline. The CDR3 spans 13 residues. The ends were cut back, 1 base at V and 1 base at J, with 4 bases in the middle. CDR3 nucleotides: TGTGCCAGCAGCCAAGCTAAGAACACTGAAGCTTTCTTT. This sequence encodes CASSQAKNTEAFF.

The rearrangement uses TRBV19 and TRBJ1-2; tentative D call: TRBD1 (6 bases). The germline V and J ends were trimmed by 3 bases and 13 bases, with 15 bases remaining between them. This CDR3 has 12 residues. Germline CDR1 is LNHDA and CDR2 is SQIVND (reference sequence). The CDR3 DNA reads TGTGCCAGTAGTATCGGCACAGGGTTTGGCACCTTC. As protein: CASSIGTGFGTF.

The rearrangement uses TRBV19 and TRBJ1-2; the D gene is possibly TRBD1 (6 bases). The CDR3 is 18 residues long. V was trimmed by 6 bases and J by 1 base, leaving 24 bases between them. The germline V gene encodes CDR1 LNHDA and CDR2 SQIVND (reference sequence). Here the CDR3 reads CASSNAFYGGLHNYGYTF. The CDR3, as DNA: TGTGCCAGTAGCAATGCTTTTTACGGGGGCCTCCATAACTATGGCTACACCTTC.

On this clone: The sample carries other DNA sequences with the same CDR3. The chain uses TRBV18 and TRBJ1-2; no reliable D call. The germline V and J ends were trimmed by 3 bases and 0 bases, with 5 bases remaining between them. Germline CDR1 KGHSH, CDR2 LQKENI. This CDR3 has 13 amino acids. The CDR3 reads CASSPEANYGYTF. For the CDR3, the DNA is TGTGCCAGCTCACCGGAAGCTAACTATGGCTACACCTTC.